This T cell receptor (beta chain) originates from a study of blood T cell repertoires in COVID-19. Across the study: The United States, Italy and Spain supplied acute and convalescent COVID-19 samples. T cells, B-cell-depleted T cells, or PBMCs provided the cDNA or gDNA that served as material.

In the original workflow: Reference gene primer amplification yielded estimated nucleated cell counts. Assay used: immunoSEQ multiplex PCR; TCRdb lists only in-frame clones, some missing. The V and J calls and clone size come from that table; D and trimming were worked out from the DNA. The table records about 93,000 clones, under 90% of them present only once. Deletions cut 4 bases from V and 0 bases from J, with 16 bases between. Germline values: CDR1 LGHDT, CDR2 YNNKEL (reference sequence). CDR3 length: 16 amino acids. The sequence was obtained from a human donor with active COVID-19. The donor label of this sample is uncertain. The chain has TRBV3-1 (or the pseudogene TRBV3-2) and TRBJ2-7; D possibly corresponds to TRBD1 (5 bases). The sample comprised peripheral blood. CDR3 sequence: CASSPSYRSGSYEQYF. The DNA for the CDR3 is TGTGCCAGCAGCCCCAGCTACAGGTCGGGCTCCTACGAGCAGTACTTC.